A selection of T cell receptor beta chains follows, all from one sample in a study of tissue T cells after allogeneic stem cell transplantation. Clones were read by immunoSEQ multiplex PCR, and TCRdb kept only the in-frame ones, dropping some. The sample carries under 50,000 clones, around 90% recorded once. The sequenced sample was blood, obtained before transplantation. These TCRs come from a woman aged 35-70 years who later had graft-versus-host disease after an allogeneic stem cell transplant. The CDR3 runs from the conserved cysteine through the conserved F or W. A D gene is named only where the DNA matches it firmly. A clone size is listed for some rows: how often the clone was seen (once, few, many), or a class if it is expanded.

CDR3 DNA	CDR3 protein	D gene	clone size	V gene	J gene	CDR3 length
TGTGCCAGCAGTCCCCCAGGGGACAGGGTCCACGAGCAGTACTTC	CASSPPGDRVHEQYF	TRBD1	-	TRBV6-5	TRBJ2-7	15
TGTGCCAGCAGTACCTGGGGAGGGACTAACACTGAAGCTTTCTTT	CASSTWGGTNTEAFF	-	-	TRBV6-6	TRBJ1-1	15
TGTGCCAGTAGTTATGGGACAGATACGCAGTATTTT	CASSYGTDTQYF	-	-	TRBV19	TRBJ2-3	12
TGTGCCAGCAGTTACTCTGGTCAAGGGGGTGGGGAGCAGTACTTC	CASSYSGQGGGEQYF	-	-	TRBV6-5	TRBJ2-7	15
TGTGCCAGCAGTGAATGGGTAGCGGGAGCAACAGATACGCAGTATTTT	CASSEWVAGATDTQYF	TRBD2	-	TRBV25-1	TRBJ2-3	16
TGCGCCAGCAGCTATAGCGGGAGGGCCCGTGGAGAGACCCAGTACTTC	CASSYSGRARGETQYF	TRBD2	-	TRBV5-1	TRBJ2-5	16
TGTGCCAGCTCACCTTCCAGACAGGGGGCTGGCTATGGCTACACCTTC	CASSPSRQGAGYGYTF	TRBD1	-	TRBV18	TRBJ1-2	16
TGTGCCAGCAGCGAAACAGGGTTGAATTCACCCCTCCACTTT	CASSETGLNSPLHF	-	-	TRBV3-1/TRBV3-2	TRBJ1-6	14
TGTGCCACCGGCGGGGTGGAGACAGATACGCAGTATTTT	CATGGVETDTQYF	-	-	TRBV10-3	TRBJ2-3	13
TGTGCCAGCAGTCCCCCCGGGCCCCAAGAGACCCAGTACTTC	CASSPPGPQETQYF	-	-	TRBV25-1	TRBJ2-5	14
TGTGCAAGTCGCCAGGGACCTTATCAGGGTTCACCCCTCCACTTT	CASRQGPYQGSPLHF	-	-	TRBV12-2	TRBJ1-6	15
TGTGCCAGCAGTTACCACCTAGCGGTTACCTACGAGCAGTACTTC	CASSYHLAVTYEQYF	TRBD2	once	TRBV6-2/TRBV6-3	TRBJ2-7	15
TGTGCCACCAGCGATAAGGGTCTAGCGGACTACAATGAGCAGTTCTTC	CATSDKGLADYNEQFF	TRBD2	-	TRBV24-1	TRBJ2-1	16
TGTGCCTGGAGTGGAGGAGAGACCCAGTACTTC	CAWSGGETQYF	-	-	TRBV30	TRBJ2-5	11
TGTGCCAGCAGCCCGAGGACCGCCACTGAAGCTTTCTTT	CASSPRTATEAFF	-	-	TRBV7-2	TRBJ1-1	13
TGTGCCAGTAGTATAGTCGGACTAGCGGGAGGTGCGGATACGCAGTATTTT	CASSIVGLAGGADTQYF	TRBD2	-	TRBV19	TRBJ2-3	17
TGTGCCAGCAGCGTAGTTCCTTGGGGGACAAGTGCCGACGAGCAGTACTTC	CASSVVPWGTSADEQYF	-	-	TRBV9	TRBJ2-7	17
TGTGCCAGCAGTCGGGGGACTAGGGCCCCAGATACGCAGTATTTT	CASSRGTRAPDTQYF	TRBD2	-	TRBV27	TRBJ2-3	15
TGTGCCAGCAGTTTGAGGGGGGGTGAGCAGTTCTTC	CASSLRGGEQFF	-	-	TRBV12-3/TRBV12-4	TRBJ2-1	12
TGCGCCAGCAGCCAAGATAGGGGTCCGAGGACCGGGGAGCTGTTTTTT	CASSQDRGPRTGELFF	-	-	TRBV4-3	TRBJ2-2	16
TGTGCCAGCAGTTTATGGGTAACGACTGGAAACACCATATATTTT	CASSLWVTTGNTIYF	-	-	TRBV28	TRBJ1-3	15
TGTGCCAGCAGGGGAGTAGCTAATGAAAAACTGTTTTTT	CASRGVANEKLFF	-	-	TRBV6-6	TRBJ1-4	13
TGTGCCAGCAGTGAACAGACAGGGGCAGCTTTCTTT	CASSEQTGAAFF	TRBD1	few	TRBV25-1	TRBJ1-1	12
TGTGCCTGGAGTGGACAGGGTCTAGCCTCAGATACGCAGTATTTT	CAWSGQGLASDTQYF	TRBD1	-	TRBV30	TRBJ2-3	15
TGTGCCAGCTCACCACCCGAAACACAGCTTAATGAAAAACTGTTTTTT	CASSPPETQLNEKLFF	-	-	TRBV18	TRBJ1-4	16
TGTGCCAGCAGCTTAGTGGGACTAGCCTACAATGAGCAGTTCTTC	CASSLVGLAYNEQFF	TRBD2	-	TRBV7-3	TRBJ2-1	15
TGTGCCAGCAGCTTTGATGGCTCCTACAATGAGCAGTTCTTC	CASSFDGSYNEQFF	-	-	TRBV7-2	TRBJ2-1	14
TGTGCCACCTTGACAGGGAACGAGCAGTACTTC	CATLTGNEQYF	TRBD1	-	TRBV28	TRBJ2-7	11
TGCAGCGGAATACAGGGGGCTATCCACGAGCAGTACTTC	CSGIQGAIHEQYF	TRBD1	-	TRBV29-1	TRBJ2-7	13
TGTGCCAGCAGTTTTCCGGGAGCTGAAGCTTTCTTT	CASSFPGAEAFF	-	-	TRBV28	TRBJ1-1	12
TGTGCCAGCAGCCTTTACGTGCAGACCACAGATACGCAGTATTTT	CASSLYVQTTDTQYF	-	-	TRBV7-2	TRBJ2-3	15